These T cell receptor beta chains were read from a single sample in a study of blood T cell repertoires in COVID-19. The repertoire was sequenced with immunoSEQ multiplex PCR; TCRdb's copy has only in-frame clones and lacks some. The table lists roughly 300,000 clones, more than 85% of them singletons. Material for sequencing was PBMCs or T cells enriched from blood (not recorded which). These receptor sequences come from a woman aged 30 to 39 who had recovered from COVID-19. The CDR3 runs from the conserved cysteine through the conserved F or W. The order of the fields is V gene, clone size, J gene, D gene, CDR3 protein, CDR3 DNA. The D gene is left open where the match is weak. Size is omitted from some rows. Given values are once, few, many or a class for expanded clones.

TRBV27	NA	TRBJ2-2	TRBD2	CASSALPGLAGGANTGELFF	TGTGCCAGCAGTGCCCTACCGGGACTAGCGGGGGGGGCGAACACCGGGGAGCTGTTTTTT
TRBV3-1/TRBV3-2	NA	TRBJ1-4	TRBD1	CASSQSSPGGDGEKLFF	TGTGCCAGCAGCCAATCCTCCCCAGGGGGCGACGGTGAAAAACTGTTTTTT
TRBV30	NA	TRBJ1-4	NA	CAWSDTRRTPRTGGLFF	TGTGCCTGGAGTGACACCCGGCGGACCCCCCGGACCGGGGGACTGTTTTTT
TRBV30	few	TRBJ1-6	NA	CAWSGQAGSPLHF	TGTGCCTGGAGTGGACAGGCGGGTTCACCCCTCCACTTT
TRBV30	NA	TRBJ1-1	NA	CAWRQDVTEAFF	TGTGCCTGGAGGCAGGATGTCACTGAAGCTTTCTTT
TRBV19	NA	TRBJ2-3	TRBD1	CASSILGQGFTDTQYF	TGTGCCAGTAGTATACTCGGACAGGGGTTCACAGATACGCAGTATTTT
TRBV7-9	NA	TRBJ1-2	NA	CASSLAPVDGYTF	TGTGCCAGCAGCTTAGCGCCTGTAGATGGCTACACCTTC
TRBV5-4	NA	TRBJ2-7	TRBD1	CASSRDRAHYEQYF	TGTGCCAGCAGTCGTGACAGGGCTCACTACGAGCAGTACTTC
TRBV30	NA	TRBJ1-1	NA	CAWVPRVSEAFF	TGTGCCTGGGTCCCGAGGGTCTCTGAAGCTTTCTTT
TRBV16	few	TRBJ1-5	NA	CASSQSSVSNQPQHF	TGTGCCAGCAGCCAATCGTCAGTTAGCAATCAGCCCCAGCATTTT
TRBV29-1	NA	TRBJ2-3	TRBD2	CSVGLTSGGPSTDTQYF	TGCAGCGTTGGCCTGACTAGCGGGGGGCCTAGCACAGATACGCAGTATTTT
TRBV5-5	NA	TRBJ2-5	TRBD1	CASSTGTGAFGSETQYF	TGTGCCAGCAGCACCGGGACAGGGGCTTTTGGGTCAGAGACCCAGTACTTC
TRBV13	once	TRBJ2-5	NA	CASSPGLAEGTQYF	TGTGCCAGCAGCCCCGGGCTAGCCGAGGGGACCCAGTACTTC
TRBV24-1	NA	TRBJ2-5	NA	CATSDRTQVQGWEKETQYF	TGTGCCACCAGTGATCGAACTCAAGTACAGGGTTGGGAGAAAGAGACCCAGTACTTC
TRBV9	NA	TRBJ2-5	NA	CASSGGGPPQETQYF	TGTGCCAGCAGCGGAGGGGGTCCCCCCCAAGAGACCCAGTACTTC
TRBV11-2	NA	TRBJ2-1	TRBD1	CASSGQGAREQFF	TGTGCCAGCAGCGGACAGGGGGCGCGTGAGCAGTTCTTC
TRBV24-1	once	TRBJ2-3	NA	CATSSQGTDTQYF	TGTGCCACCAGTTCCCAGGGCACAGATACGCAGTATTTT
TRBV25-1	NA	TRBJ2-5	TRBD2	CASELAGGETQYF	TGTGCCAGTGAACTAGCGGGGGGAGAGACCCAGTACTTC
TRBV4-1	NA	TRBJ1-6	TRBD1	CASSQLQGYNSPLHF	TGCGCCAGCAGCCAGCTACAGGGGTATAATTCACCCCTCCACTTT
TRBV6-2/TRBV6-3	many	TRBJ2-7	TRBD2	CASSFGLAGSYEQYF	TGTGCCAGCAGTTTCGGACTAGCGGGCTCCTACGAGCAGTACTTC
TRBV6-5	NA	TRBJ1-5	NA	CASSYGESQPQHF	TGTGCCAGCAGTTACGGGGAGTCCCAGCCCCAGCATTTT
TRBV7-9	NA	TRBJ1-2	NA	CASSLDRGHSYGYTF	TGTGCCAGCAGCTTAGACCGGGGACACTCGTATGGCTACACCTTC
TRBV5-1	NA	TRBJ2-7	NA	CASSAELDRIGEQYF	TGCGCCAGCAGCGCCGAACTAGACAGGATTGGCGAGCAGTACTTC
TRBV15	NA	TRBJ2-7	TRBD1	CATSRGDSSREQYF	TGTGCCACCAGCAGAGGGGACAGTTCCCGCGAGCAGTACTTC
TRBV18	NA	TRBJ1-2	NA	CASSRGDYGYTF	TGTGCCAGCTCACGGGGAGACTATGGCTACACCTTC
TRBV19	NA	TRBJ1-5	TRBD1	CASSIGITGGLSQPQHF	TGTGCCAGTAGTATAGGCATTACAGGGGGCTTGAGTCAGCCCCAGCATTTT
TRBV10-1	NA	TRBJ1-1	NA	CASSSGDTEAFF	TGCGCCAGCAGTTCGGGGGACACTGAAGCTTTCTTT
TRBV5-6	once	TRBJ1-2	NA	CASSLDRDYGYTF	TGTGCCAGCAGCTTGGACAGAGATTATGGCTACACCTTC
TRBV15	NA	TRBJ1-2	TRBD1	CATSREGTDSNYGYTF	TGTGCCACCAGCAGAGAGGGGACAGATTCTAACTATGGCTACACCTTC
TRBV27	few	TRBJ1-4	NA	CASRSNRIGNEKLFF	TGTGCCAGCAGATCCAACCGAATCGGTAATGAAAAACTGTTTTTT
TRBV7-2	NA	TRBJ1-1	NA	CASSLDGQRNTEAFF	TGTGCCAGCAGCTTAGACGGACAGAGGAACACTGAAGCTTTCTTT
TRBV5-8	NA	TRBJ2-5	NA	CASSLARTTAPYQETQYF	TGTGCCAGCAGCTTGGCGAGGACTACCGCCCCTTACCAAGAGACCCAGTACTTC
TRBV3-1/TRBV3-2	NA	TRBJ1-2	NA	CASRRSGTNYGYTF	TGTGCCAGCAGGCGGTCCGGGACTAACTATGGCTACACCTTC
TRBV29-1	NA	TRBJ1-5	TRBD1	CSVSSDGQGGPQHF	TGCAGCGTTAGCTCCGACGGACAGGGGGGACCCCAGCATTTT
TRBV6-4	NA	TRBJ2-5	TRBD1	CASSGTGQGQETQYF	TGTGCCAGCAGTGGGACGGGACAGGGACAAGAGACCCAGTACTTC
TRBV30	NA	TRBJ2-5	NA	CAWRAGLAQETQYF	TGTGCCTGGAGAGCCGGACTGGCCCAAGAGACCCAGTACTTC
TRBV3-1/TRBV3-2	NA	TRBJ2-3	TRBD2	CASSEGGRLVVETQYF	TGTGCCAGCAGCGAAGGCGGGAGACTAGTAGTGGAAACGCAGTATTTT
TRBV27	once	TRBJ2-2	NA	CASSPTGTANTGELFF	TGTGCCAGCAGTCCTACAGGGACCGCGAACACCGGGGAGCTGTTTTTT
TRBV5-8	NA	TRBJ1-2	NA	CASSLDGGFGYTF	TGTGCCAGCAGCTTGGATGGGGGGTTTGGCTACACCTTC
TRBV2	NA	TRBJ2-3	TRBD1	CASSSGTGGTDTQYF	TGTGCCAGCAGTTCCGGGACAGGGGGCACAGATACGCAGTATTTT